This TCR beta chain was captured by sequencing in a study of Tregs in tolerant kidney transplant recipients. Overall study: The nonmyeloablative bone marrow transplants came from related graft donors, with transient mixed chimerism.

Study-wide results and caveats: Activated donor B cell expansion appeared to reveal the most relevant donor-specific TCRbeta repertoire. This study did not directly address biological reproducibility.

TCRdb's table, derived via immunoSEQ multiplex PCR, lists solely in-frame clones and lacks some. Of about 100,000 clones in the sample, over 85% were seen once. Thawed PBMCs were FACS-sorted into unstimulated CD4+CD25+CD127- regulatory T cells, CD4+CD25- non-regulatory cells, CD4 and CD8 cells. Looked up from germline, CDR1 is SGHKS and CDR2 is YYEKEE (reference sequence). Trimming took 3 bases from V and 7 from J; bases not matched to a gene: 6. The CDR3 loop spans 14 amino acids. Remarks on this clone: Its antigen remains unidentified.

The specimen comprised CD4+ T cells from blood, sampled before the transplant. The chain is built from TRBV5-5 and TRBJ2-1, with 8 bases lining up with TRBD1. This TCR came from a human donor who received a combined kidney and bone marrow transplant. The CDR3 DNA is TGTGCCAGCAGCTCAGGGGGCAAGGGGAATGAGCAGTTCTTC. This codes for CASSSGGKGNEQFF.